This T cell receptor beta chain was sequenced in a study of human T cells and chemical hapten exposure. Study-wide results and caveats: Expanded TCRs formed significantly more large CDR3 similarity clusters than controls.

Individual cDNA molecules each carried unique molecular identifiers attached by the library. TCRdb processed the RACE reads anew with MiXCR; each CDR3 protein has one entry. The sample carries around 160,000 distinct CDR3 sequences, around 15% recorded once. Time point of the sample: patch test 1, 2 weeks after DPC sensitization. Treatment denoted: therapeutic diphenylcyclopropenone sensitization with weekly scalp DPC. V was pared by 4 bases and J by 4 bases, with 5 bases of the junction left unmatched. The CDR3 extends over 14 amino acids. Germline-derived CDR1 and CDR2 are SGHDT and YYEEEE. A remark on this clonotype: No antigen is known for it.

This sample comprised whole blood, obtained in connection with sensitization to the hapten diphenylcyclopropenone (DPC). The clonotype originates from a woman in her 30s with alopecia areata. Some clones in this sample may be carry-over from other donors' samples. The chain couples TRBV5-6 to TRBJ1-2; 9 bases match TRBD1. CDR3 amino acids: CASSPWDRAYGYTF. Written as DNA, the CDR3 is TGTGCCAGCAGCCCCTGGGACAGGGCCTATGGCTACACCTTC.